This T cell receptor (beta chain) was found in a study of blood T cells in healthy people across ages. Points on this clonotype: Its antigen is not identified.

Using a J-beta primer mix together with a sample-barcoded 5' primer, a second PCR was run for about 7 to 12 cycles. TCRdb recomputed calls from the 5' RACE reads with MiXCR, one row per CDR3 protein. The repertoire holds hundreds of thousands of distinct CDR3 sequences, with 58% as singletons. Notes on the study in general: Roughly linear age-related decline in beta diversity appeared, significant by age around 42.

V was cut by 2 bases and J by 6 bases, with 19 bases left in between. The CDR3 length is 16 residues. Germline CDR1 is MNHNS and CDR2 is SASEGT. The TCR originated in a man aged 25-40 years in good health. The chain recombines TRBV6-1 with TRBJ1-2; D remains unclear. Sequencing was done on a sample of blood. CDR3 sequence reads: CASSETALRTWDGYTF. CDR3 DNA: TGTGCCAGCAGTGAAACAGCTCTTAGGACTTGGGATGGCTACACCTTC.